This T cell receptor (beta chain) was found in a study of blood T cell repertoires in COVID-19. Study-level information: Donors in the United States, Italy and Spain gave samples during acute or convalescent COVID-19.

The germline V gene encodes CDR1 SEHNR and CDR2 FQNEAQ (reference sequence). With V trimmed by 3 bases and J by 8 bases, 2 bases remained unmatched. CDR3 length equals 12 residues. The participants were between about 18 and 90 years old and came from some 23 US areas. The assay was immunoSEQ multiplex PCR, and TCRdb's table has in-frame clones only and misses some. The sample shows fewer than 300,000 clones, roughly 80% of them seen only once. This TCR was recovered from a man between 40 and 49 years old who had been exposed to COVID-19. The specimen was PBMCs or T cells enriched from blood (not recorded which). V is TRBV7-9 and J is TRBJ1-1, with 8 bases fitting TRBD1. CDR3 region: CASSFSGGEAFF. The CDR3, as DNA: TGTGCCAGCAGCTTTTCAGGGGGCGAAGCTTTCTTT. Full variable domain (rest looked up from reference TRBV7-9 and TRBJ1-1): DTGVSQNPRHKITKRGQNVTFRCDPISEHNRLYWYRQTLGQGPEFLTYFQNEAQLEKSRLLSDRFSAERPKGSFSTLEIQRTEQGDSAMYLCASSFSGGEAFFGQGTRLTVV.